This T cell receptor (beta chain) derives from a study of blood T cell repertoires in COVID-19. Whole-study context: COVID-19 samples from acute and convalescent phases originated in the United States, Italy and Spain. PBMCs, B-cell-depleted T cells, or T cells provided the cDNA or gDNA that made up the material.

Original data processing: Estimation of nucleated cell counts relied on the amplification of reference gene primers. The assay was immunoSEQ multiplex PCR, and TCRdb's table has in-frame clones only and misses some. From that table come the V and J calls and clone size; the DNA was used to work out D and trimming. Of approximately 150,000 clones detected, around 90% appear once; the ten largest clones hold 3.5% to 4.5%. Germline V gene data show CDR1 as KGHDR and CDR2 as SFDVKD. The V and J ends lost 2 bases and 5 bases respectively, with 14 bases between them. This CDR3 has 15 residues. Sequenced input: peripheral blood. The TCR comes from a woman aged 60-75 years with active or convalescent COVID-19. The chain employs TRBV24-1 and TRBJ2-5; D unresolved. The DNA of the CDR3 is TGTGCCACCAGTGATTCCAACATACGCCAGGAGACCCAGTACTTC. The encoded protein is CATSDSNIRQETQYF.